The present TCR beta chain was sequenced within a study of T-cell memory formation after mild COVID-19. Regarding the study as a whole: Pre-infection memory carried some responding clones, suggesting that cross-reactive memory joined.

The germline V gene has CDR1 SGHRS and CDR2 YFSETQ. V shed 0 bases and J 0 bases; nucleotides not matched to a gene: 6. The CDR3 runs 16 residues. Constant-segment primers were used for 5'RACE, and the resulting TCR alpha and TCR beta cDNA libraries carried sample barcodes and UMIs. Via MiXCR, TCRdb re-called the 5' RACE reads, giving one row per CDR3 protein. The sample includes approximately 290,000 distinct CDR3 sequences, approximately 7.6% of them seen just once. At least ten counts were recorded for this clonotype. Its antigen is currently unknown. The gene calls are TRBV5-1 and TRBJ2-7, with 7 bases matching TRBD1. The receptor was derived from a man between 18 and 35 years old who had mild COVID-19 (a few samples of this study predate the infection). Cell type and time point are not known. The sequencing sample was made of PBMCs or a T cell subset sorted from them (not recorded which). CDR3 loop: CASSLGIQGSSYEQYF. The CDR3 DNA reads as TGCGCCAGCAGCTTGGGGATACAGGGGAGCTCCTACGAGCAGTACTTC.